These T cell receptor beta chains were read from a single sample in a study of blood T cell repertoires in COVID-19. TCRdb keeps only in-frame clones here, not all; method: immunoSEQ multiplex PCR. Among some 150,000 clones listed, over 70% were seen once. The material sequenced was peripheral blood. These receptors were obtained from a man between 60 and 70 years old with acute or convalescent COVID-19. Both conserved end residues are part of each CDR3. Fields, in order: V gene, J gene, CDR3 protein.

v_call: TRBV7-9; j_call: TRBJ2-6; cdr3_aa: CASSLGGGKFGANVLTF
v_call: TRBV9; j_call: TRBJ1-3; cdr3_aa: CASSVVGASGNTIYF
v_call: TRBV12-5; j_call: TRBJ2-3; cdr3_aa: CASANAGGGRATDTQYF
v_call: TRBV18; j_call: TRBJ1-1; cdr3_aa: CASSTSSQLPNTEAFF
v_call: TRBV18; j_call: TRBJ1-1; cdr3_aa: CASSPREGSNTEAFF
v_call: TRBV6-5; j_call: TRBJ1-2; cdr3_aa: CASSYPGQVPSHGYTF
v_call: TRBV28; j_call: TRBJ1-2; cdr3_aa: CASSPTGTGENGYTF
v_call: TRBV19; j_call: TRBJ2-7; cdr3_aa: CASTAREAVRQYF
v_call: TRBV7-2; j_call: TRBJ1-2; cdr3_aa: CASSPMTGFGYTF
v_call: TRBV4-1; j_call: TRBJ2-2; cdr3_aa: CASSQPTGGTGELFF
v_call: TRBV7-2; j_call: TRBJ2-1; cdr3_aa: CASSLGSQNNEQFF
v_call: TRBV6-5; j_call: TRBJ1-2; cdr3_aa: CASSGPRPGSYGYTF
v_call: TRBV5-6; j_call: TRBJ1-2; cdr3_aa: CASSLQGLDYGYTF
v_call: TRBV28; j_call: TRBJ1-2; cdr3_aa: CASSPRDRALYGYTF
v_call: TRBV19; j_call: TRBJ2-3; cdr3_aa: CASSSGQGTQYF
v_call: TRBV28; j_call: TRBJ2-2; cdr3_aa: CASLAWTGELFF
v_call: TRBV3-1/TRBV3-2; j_call: TRBJ1-2; cdr3_aa: CASSHHGTGGGYGYTF
v_call: TRBV7-9; j_call: TRBJ2-1; cdr3_aa: CASSLASPGLSFDEQFF
v_call: TRBV19; j_call: TRBJ2-1; cdr3_aa: CASSIGGSKREFF
v_call: TRBV19; j_call: TRBJ2-3; cdr3_aa: CASSLNNKGGQTRFGPHTDTQYF
v_call: TRBV7-6; j_call: TRBJ2-2; cdr3_aa: CASTGRPNTGELFF
v_call: TRBV30; j_call: TRBJ2-7; cdr3_aa: CAWSLRGGLKSEQYF
v_call: TRBV28; j_call: TRBJ1-6; cdr3_aa: CASQGTGGRNSPLHF
v_call: TRBV5-8; j_call: TRBJ1-6; cdr3_aa: CASSYGGSPLHF
v_call: TRBV12-3/TRBV12-4; j_call: TRBJ1-1; cdr3_aa: CATRRTEAFF
v_call: TRBV7-9; j_call: TRBJ1-1; cdr3_aa: CASSLAWSYRVMNTEAFF
v_call: TRBV18; j_call: TRBJ1-6; cdr3_aa: CASSPGTANSPLHF
v_call: TRBV30; j_call: TRBJ1-1; cdr3_aa: CAWRVQGRAFF
v_call: TRBV27; j_call: TRBJ1-2; cdr3_aa: CASSWTGSKLYGYTF
v_call: TRBV7-2; j_call: TRBJ2-7; cdr3_aa: CASSTSTVQSYGQYF
v_call: TRBV19; j_call: TRBJ1-1; cdr3_aa: CASSRSRTEAFF
v_call: TRBV3-1/TRBV3-2; j_call: TRBJ2-2; cdr3_aa: CASSQAQTTLFF
v_call: TRBV4-1; j_call: TRBJ2-2; cdr3_aa: CASTRDRGQSGELFF
v_call: TRBV4-3; j_call: TRBJ2-2; cdr3_aa: CASSQLRTGELFF
v_call: TRBV21-1; j_call: TRBJ2-7; cdr3_aa: CASSDVSREGLAEQYF
v_call: TRBV28; j_call: TRBJ1-1; cdr3_aa: CASKEAVSEAFF
v_call: TRBV18; j_call: TRBJ2-7; cdr3_aa: CASSPGTSGFWSSYEQYF
v_call: TRBV24-1; j_call: TRBJ2-1; cdr3_aa: CATSDLQGFHNEQFF
v_call: TRBV9; j_call: TRBJ2-5; cdr3_aa: CASSGTSRQETQYF
v_call: TRBV6-5; j_call: TRBJ2-3; cdr3_aa: CASTQGQGFLDTQYF
v_call: TRBV27; j_call: TRBJ2-7; cdr3_aa: CASSRQGSPYYEQYF
v_call: TRBV7-2; j_call: TRBJ2-2; cdr3_aa: CASSLALAGGPRTGELFF
v_call: TRBV7-7; j_call: TRBJ2-5; cdr3_aa: CASSLTGLDQETQYF
v_call: TRBV12-3/TRBV12-4; j_call: TRBJ2-7; cdr3_aa: CASTVAGAYEQYF
v_call: TRBV3-1/TRBV3-2; j_call: TRBJ2-7; cdr3_aa: CASSLRLASIYEQYF
v_call: TRBV19; j_call: TRBJ1-1; cdr3_aa: CASKEGQAHTEAFF
v_call: TRBV4-3; j_call: TRBJ1-1; cdr3_aa: CASSRQTGLWNTEAFF
v_call: TRBV28; j_call: TRBJ2-7; cdr3_aa: CASSSTKYEQYF
v_call: TRBV19; j_call: TRBJ1-1; cdr3_aa: CASSIGRQLNTEAFF
v_call: TRBV6-5; j_call: TRBJ2-1; cdr3_aa: CASRPGQGLNEQFF
v_call: TRBV27; j_call: TRBJ2-3; cdr3_aa: CASRLTGRNTQYF
v_call: TRBV5-1; j_call: TRBJ2-1; cdr3_aa: CASSLSQGYEQFF
v_call: TRBV6-6; j_call: TRBJ1-2; cdr3_aa: CASRGGQGAYTF
v_call: TRBV9; j_call: TRBJ1-4; cdr3_aa: CASSVGGTGSAEKLFF
v_call: TRBV10-3; j_call: TRBJ2-7; cdr3_aa: CAISWQGAEQYF
v_call: TRBV5-4; j_call: TRBJ1-1; cdr3_aa: CASGLGGGLNTEAFF
v_call: TRBV7-3; j_call: TRBJ2-7; cdr3_aa: CASSSGGSYEQYF
v_call: TRBV27; j_call: TRBJ2-1; cdr3_aa: CATAGAGYNEQFF
v_call: TRBV7-9; j_call: TRBJ1-4; cdr3_aa: CASSYRQGVNEKLFF
v_call: TRBV2; j_call: TRBJ2-6; cdr3_aa: CASIRTAGANVLTF